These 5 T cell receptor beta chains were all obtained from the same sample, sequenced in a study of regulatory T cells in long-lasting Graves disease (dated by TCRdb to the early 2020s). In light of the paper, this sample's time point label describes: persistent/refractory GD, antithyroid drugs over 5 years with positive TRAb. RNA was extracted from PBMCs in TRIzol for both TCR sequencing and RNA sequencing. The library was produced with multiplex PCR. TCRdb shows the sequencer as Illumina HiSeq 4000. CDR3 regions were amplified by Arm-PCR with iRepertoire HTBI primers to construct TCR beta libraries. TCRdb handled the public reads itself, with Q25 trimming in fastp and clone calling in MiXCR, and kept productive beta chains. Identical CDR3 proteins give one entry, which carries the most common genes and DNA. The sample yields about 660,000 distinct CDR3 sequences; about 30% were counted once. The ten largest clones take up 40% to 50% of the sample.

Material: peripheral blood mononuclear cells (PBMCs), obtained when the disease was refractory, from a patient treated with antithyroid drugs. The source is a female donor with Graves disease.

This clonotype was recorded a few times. In DNA form, the CDR3 reads TGTGCCAGCAGTTCTCTAGGCGACTGGGCCGTTAAGGCTGAAGCTTTCTTT. It encodes CASSSLGDWAVKAEAFF. The rearrangement joins TRBV27 to TRBJ1-1; unclear D gene. Trimming stripped 4 bases from V and 6 bases from J, with 24 bases between. Germline V gives CDR1 MNHEY, CDR2 SMNVEV (reference sequence). The CDR3 consists of 17 residues.

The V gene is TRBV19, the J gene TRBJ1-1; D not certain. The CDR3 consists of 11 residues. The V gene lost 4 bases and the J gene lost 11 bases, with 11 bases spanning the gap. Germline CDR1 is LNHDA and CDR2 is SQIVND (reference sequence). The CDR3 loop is CASSTERTAFF. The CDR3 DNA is TGTGCCAGTAGTACCGAACGGACGGCTTTCTTT.

CDR3 sequence reads: CASRNGPGEKLFF. The CDR3 DNA follows: TGTGCCAGCAGAAATGGCCCGGGGGAAAAACTGTTTTTT. This chain joins TRBV6-1 and TRBJ1-4, with D unresolved. The V end was cut by 6 bases, the J end by 8 bases, with 13 bases between. The V gene's germline CDR1 is MNHNS and CDR2 SASEGT. The CDR3 runs to 13 residues.

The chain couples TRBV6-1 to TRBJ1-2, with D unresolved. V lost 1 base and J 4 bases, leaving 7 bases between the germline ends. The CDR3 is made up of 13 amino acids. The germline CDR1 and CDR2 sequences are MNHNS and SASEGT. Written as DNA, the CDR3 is TGTGCCAGCAGTGAAGGAACAGCCTATGGCTACACCTTC. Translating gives CASSEGTAYGYTF.

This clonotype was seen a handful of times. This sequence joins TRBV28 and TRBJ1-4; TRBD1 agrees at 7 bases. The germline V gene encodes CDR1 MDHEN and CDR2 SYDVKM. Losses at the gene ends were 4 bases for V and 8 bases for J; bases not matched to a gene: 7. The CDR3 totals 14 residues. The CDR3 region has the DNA TGTGCCAGCAGTTCGACAGGGCTTGAGGAAAAACTGTTTTTT. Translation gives CASSSTGLEEKLFF.